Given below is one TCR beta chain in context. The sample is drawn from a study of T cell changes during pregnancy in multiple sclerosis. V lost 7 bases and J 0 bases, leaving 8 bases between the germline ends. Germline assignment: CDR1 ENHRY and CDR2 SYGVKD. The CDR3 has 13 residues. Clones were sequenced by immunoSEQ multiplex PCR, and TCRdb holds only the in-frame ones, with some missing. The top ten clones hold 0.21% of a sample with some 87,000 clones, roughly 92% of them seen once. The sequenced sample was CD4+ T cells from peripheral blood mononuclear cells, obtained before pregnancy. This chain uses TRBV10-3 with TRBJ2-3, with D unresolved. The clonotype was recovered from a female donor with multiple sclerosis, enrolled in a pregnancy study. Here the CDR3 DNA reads TGTGCCATCAACCGGGTTAGCACAGATACGCAGTATTTT. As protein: CAINRVSTDTQYF.